The rows below give T cell receptor beta chains drawn from one sample of a study of cytomegalovirus exposure and HLA in healthy donors. Sequenced by immunoSEQ multiplex PCR; TCRdb stores in-frame clones only, minus some. The data contain over 200,000 clones, around 90% of them singletons. Specimen: PBMCs. The receptors here all came from a woman between 18 and 29 years old in good health and CMV-seronegative. The CDR3 runs from the conserved cysteine through the conserved F or W. The D gene is left open where the match is weak. Rows give clone size only sometimes, using once, few, many, or a class for an expanded clone.

>few|TRBJ1-5|TRBD1|TRBV27
CASSYTGGRQPQHF
TGTGCCAGCAGTTACACAGGGGGCCGTCAGCCCCAGCATTTT
>few|TRBJ2-7|-|TRBV11-2
CASSLNGYEQYF
TGTGCCAGCAGCTTGAACGGCTACGAGCAGTACTTC
>-|TRBJ1-2|-|TRBV5-6
CASSLPPDQGAYGYTF
TGTGCCAGCAGCTTGCCACCAGATCAGGGCGCCTATGGCTACACCTTC
>-|TRBJ1-6|-|TRBV4-1
CASNQEPKFPLHF
TGCGCCAGCAACCAAGAACCTAAGTTTCCCCTCCACTTT
>-|TRBJ1-5|-|TRBV28
CASSLESVGQPQHF
TGTGCCAGCAGTTTGGAGTCCGTTGGTCAGCCCCAGCATTTT
>-|TRBJ2-7|TRBD1|TRBV27
CASRRQGNYEQYF
TGTGCCAGCAGAAGACAGGGTAACTACGAGCAGTACTTC
>-|TRBJ2-1|TRBD2|TRBV7-6
CASSLLAGGSSYNEQFF
TGTGCCAGCAGCTTACTAGCGGGGGGAAGCTCCTACAATGAGCAGTTCTTC
>once|TRBJ1-3|-|TRBV5-6
CASSLVSFSGNTIYF
TGTGCCAGCAGCTTGGTATCTTTCTCTGGAAACACCATATATTTT
>-|TRBJ2-3|-|TRBV6-5
CASSSQGGAVDTQYF
TGTGCCAGCAGTTCCCAAGGGGGGGCGGTTGATACGCAGTATTTT
>-|TRBJ2-1|TRBD1|TRBV27
CASSLSSIWTGAYNEQFF
TGTGCCAGCAGTTTATCTAGTATCTGGACAGGGGCCTACAATGAGCAGTTCTTC
>-|TRBJ2-5|TRBD1|TRBV7-9
CASSLQGAETQYF
TGTGCCAGCAGCTTACAGGGGGCAGAGACCCAGTACTTC
>-|TRBJ1-1|-|TRBV2
CASSDPPGLGVGTEAFF
TGTGCCAGCAGTGATCCCCCTGGACTGGGAGTCGGGACTGAAGCTTTCTTT
>few|TRBJ2-1|TRBD2|TRBV19
CASSRLAGGNNEQFF
TGTGCCAGTAGTCGACTAGCGGGGGGCAACAATGAGCAGTTCTTC
>-|TRBJ2-1|TRBD1|TRBV5-1
CASTTGSSYNEQFF
TGCGCCAGCACGACAGGGAGCTCCTACAATGAGCAGTTCTTC
>-|TRBJ2-5|TRBD1|TRBV6-5
CASSYEYRGPQETQYF
TGTGCCAGCAGTTACGAATACAGGGGACCTCAAGAGACCCAGTACTTC
>-|TRBJ1-1|-|TRBV6-5
CASSYLQGEAFF
TGTGCCAGCAGTTACTTGCAGGGTGAAGCTTTCTTT
>few|TRBJ2-7|-|TRBV6-6
CASTSGREQYF
TGTGCCAGCACGAGTGGGCGCGAGCAGTACTTC
>-|TRBJ2-5|TRBD1|TRBV11-2
CASSSGTGGVETQYF
TGTGCCAGCAGCTCCGGGACAGGGGGTGTAGAGACCCAGTACTTC
>-|TRBJ2-7|-|TRBV7-3
CASSLTGTYYEQYF
TGTGCCAGCAGCTTAACAGGGACATACTACGAGCAGTACTTC
>-|TRBJ2-6|-|TRBV4-1
CASSTRGSGANVLTF
TGCGCCAGCAGCACGCGGGGCTCTGGGGCCAACGTCCTGACTTTC
>-|TRBJ2-5|-|TRBV11-2
CASSLESQETQYF
TGTGCCAGCAGCTTAGAATCTCAAGAGACCCAGTACTTC
>-|TRBJ1-3|-|TRBV28
CASSLPGANTIYF
TGTGCCAGCAGTTTACCAGGGGCAAACACCATATATTTT
>-|TRBJ1-6|-|TRBV28
CASTPLGLLNSPLHF
TGTGCCAGCACTCCCCTGGGGCTCCTTAATTCACCCCTCCACTTT
>-|TRBJ2-1|TRBD1|TRBV2
CASSDQGGAGNEQFF
TGTGCCAGCAGTGACCAAGGGGGCGCCGGCAATGAGCAGTTCTTC
>-|TRBJ2-2|-|TRBV19
CASSIARDGELFF
TGTGCCAGTAGTATCGCTCGGGACGGGGAGCTGTTTTTT
>once|TRBJ2-1|TRBD1|TRBV11-2
CASSLGDRAIEQFF
TGTGCCAGCAGCTTAGGGGACAGGGCGATTGAGCAGTTCTTC
>-|TRBJ1-5|-|TRBV9
CASSTSGTQEPQHF
TGTGCCAGCAGCACGTCAGGGACTCAGGAGCCCCAGCATTTT
>-|TRBJ2-4|TRBD1|TRBV11-2
CASSRDRDRGNIQYF
TGTGCCAGCAGCCGGGACCGGGACAGGGGGAACATTCAGTACTTC
>-|TRBJ2-2|TRBD2|TRBV7-2
CASSLAVAGAPNTGELFF
TGTGCCAGCAGCTTAGCTGTAGCGGGGGCACCGAACACCGGGGAGCTGTTTTTT
>-|TRBJ2-7|TRBD1|TRBV28
CASSPGTVAFVEQYF
TGTGCCAGCAGTCCGGGGACAGTGGCCTTTGTGGAGCAGTACTTC
>few|TRBJ1-6|TRBD1|TRBV16
CASSQRTGGSYNSPLHF
TGTGCCAGCAGCCAAAGGACAGGGGGGTCCTATAATTCACCCCTCCACTTT
>-|TRBJ1-2|-|TRBV4-3
CASSQDKLVFYGYTF
TGCGCCAGCAGCCAAGATAAATTAGTTTTCTATGGCTACACCTTC
>-|TRBJ2-1|TRBD1|TRBV7-6
CASSLVRTGDNEQFF
TGTGCCAGCAGCTTAGTAAGGACAGGGGACAATGAGCAGTTCTTC
>-|TRBJ2-1|-|TRBV7-9
CATPLPRSNDYNEQFF
TGTGCCACCCCGCTCCCGCGCTCAAACGACTACAATGAGCAGTTCTTC
>-|TRBJ1-2|-|TRBV5-1
CASSPHLMQGGPSNYGYTF
TGCGCCAGCAGCCCCCACTTAATGCAGGGCGGCCCGTCTAACTATGGCTACACCTTC
>-|TRBJ1-6|-|TRBV21-1
CASSKGRDRDDSPLHF
TGTGCCAGCAGCAAAGGCCGGGACAGGGACGATTCACCCCTCCACTTT
>-|TRBJ2-2|TRBD1|TRBV7-9
CASSSPQGWELFF
TGTGCCAGCAGCTCCCCACAGGGGTGGGAGCTGTTTTTT
>once|TRBJ1-5|-|TRBV19
CASMGGARHQPQHF
TGTGCCAGTATGGGGGGGGCTCGGCATCAGCCCCAGCATTTT
>-|TRBJ1-5|TRBD1|TRBV6-5
CASSSRQGEYQPQHF
TGTGCCAGCAGTTCCAGACAGGGGGAATACCAGCCCCAGCATTTT
>-|TRBJ2-2|TRBD1|TRBV5-1
CASSLEGTVSTGELFF
TGCGCCAGCAGCTTGGAAGGGACAGTAAGCACCGGGGAGCTGTTTTTT
>-|TRBJ1-1|TRBD1|TRBV6-6
CASSYSTGSTEAFF
TGTGCCAGCAGTTACTCGACAGGGTCCACTGAAGCTTTCTTT
>-|TRBJ1-3|-|TRBV5-6
CASSTRRGDFGNTIYF
TGTGCCAGCAGCACCCGAAGAGGGGACTTTGGAAACACCATATATTTT
>-|TRBJ2-2|TRBD2|TRBV5-1
CASSRGVRTPAAGELFF
TGCGCCAGCAGCCGGGGGGTCCGGACTCCGGCGGCCGGGGAGCTGTTTTTT
>-|TRBJ2-5|TRBD1|TRBV7-6
CASSLAWDSPEETQYF
TGTGCCAGCAGCTTAGCTTGGGACAGTCCCGAAGAGACCCAGTACTTC
>-|TRBJ1-3|-|TRBV10-2
CASSESTPSGNTIYF
TGCGCCAGCAGTGAGTCTACACCCTCTGGAAACACCATATATTTT
>-|TRBJ2-1|TRBD2|TRBV4-3
CASSHFGGGEDNEQFF
TGCGCCAGCAGCCATTTCGGCGGGGGGGAGGACAATGAGCAGTTCTTC
>-|TRBJ2-5|-|TRBV4-1
CASSGSYTPVETQYF
TGCGCCAGCAGCGGGAGCTATACTCCCGTGGAGACCCAGTACTTC
>-|TRBJ2-1|-|TRBV5-1
CASSSTRGPNEQFF
TGCGCCAGCAGCTCGACGCGGGGCCCCAATGAGCAGTTCTTC